This TCR beta chain was sequenced for a study of shared clonotypes between healthy human individuals. Study-level findings and limits: Investigators expected sequencing depth to affect clonotype sharing among donors.

Sorted-subset replicate PCR reactions were performed with approximately 190 ng DNA, corresponding to roughly 30,000 T cell genomes. In the source study's methods: Junction-only sequences without quality scores were provided by ImmunoSEQ, so filtering was different. The protocol was immunoSEQ multiplex PCR, while the TCRdb copy is restricted to in-frame clones and leaves out a portion. Clone size and the V and J calls come from that table; the DNA yielded D and trimming. The table has a few hundred thousand clones, over 75% seen once. The CDR3 totals 14 residues. Trimming stripped 0 bases from V and 7 bases from J, with 7 bases between. CDR1 is KGHSH and CDR2 is LQKENI in the germline V gene. This clone was found once. Its antigen remains unidentified.

This clonotype originated in a man younger than 30 in good health. The specimen was memory CD8+ T cells sorted from blood. Described subset: CD45RO+ cells pooled with CCR7-negative TemRA cells. V gene TRBV18 combines with J gene TRBJ1-6; no definite D call. The CDR3 region has the DNA TGTGCCAGCTCACCACCGGAGATGAATTCACCCCTCCACTTT. This sequence encodes CASSPPEMNSPLHF.